This record looks at one TCR beta chain sequence and its context. Antigen: not known. V gave up 5 bases and J gave up 4 bases, with 12 bases separating them. This CDR3 has 14 amino acids. The entry originates in a study of CD8 T cells in ankylosing spondylitis. Study-wide results and limits: Peripheral blood samples showed relatively rare disease-linked clones, and these clones were CD8+. Reportedly, disease-linked clones are significantly enriched in ankylosing spondylitis patients' matched synovial fluid. A TCR beta motif of fewer than ten highly homologous variants seemed to mark ankylosing spondylitis blood.

TCR beta libraries were made by quantitative 5'-RACE with molecular barcodes. Via MiXCR, TCRdb re-called the 5' RACE reads, giving one row per CDR3 protein. The sample consists of about 200,000 distinct CDR3 sequences, roughly 13% of them appearing once. Source material: blood, either unsorted or a sorted T cell fraction (not recorded which). The TCR sequence derives from a male donor with ankylosing spondylitis or in good health (not recorded which). The rearrangement uses TRBV12-3 or TRBV12-4 and TRBJ1-5; TRBD1 might be the D (6 bases). CDR3 sequence (DNA): TGTGCCAGCAGTGGGGGGGCTGGGAATCAGCCCCAGCATTTT. Translated: CASSGGAGNQPQHF.